Listed here are 28 T cell receptor beta chains from one sample, sequenced in a study of STAT5B mutations in CD4+ large granular lymphocyte leukemia. The assay was immunoSEQ multiplex PCR, and TCRdb's table has in-frame clones only and misses some. The data hold 30,000 to 40,000 clones, with more than 60% observed a single time. Source material: CD4+ T cells from blood buffy coats. The source is a human donor in good health.

CDR3 sequence (DNA): TGTGCCAGCAGCCCCGTGGGGTACAATGAGCAGTTCTTC. Translating it yields CASSPVGYNEQFF. V usage is TRBV7-7 and J usage is TRBJ2-1; unclear D gene. The CDR3 is 13 amino acids. CDR1 and CDR2 from the germline V gene are SSHAT and FNYEAQ (reference sequence). V was cut by 5 bases and J by 4 bases, with 9 bases left in between.

The CDR3 spells CASSRGWEAFF. The DNA of the CDR3 is TGTGCCAGCTCGCGGGGGTGGGAAGCTTTCTTT. This sequence joins TRBV28 and TRBJ1-1; D may be TRBD1 (5 bases). Germline V CDR1 and CDR2: MDHEN, SYDVKM. The CDR3 extends over 11 amino acids. The ends were cut back, 8 bases at V and 8 bases at J, with 12 bases in the middle.

This chain's CDR3 is CASSVGGAGYNEQFF. In DNA, the CDR3 is TGTGCCAGCAGCGTGGGGGGAGCCGGGTACAATGAGCAGTTCTTC. This chain joins TRBV9 and TRBJ2-1, with a weak D call TRBD2 (6 bases). The CDR3 consists of 15 residues. Germline assignment: CDR1 SGDLS and CDR2 YYNGEE. V shed 2 bases and J shed 4 bases, with 13 bases lying between them.

The sample holds one count of this clone. The V call is TRBV2, the J call TRBJ2-5, with D tentatively TRBD2 (6 bases). The ends were cut back, 3 bases at V and 0 bases at J, with 8 bases in the middle. The length of the CDR3 is 14 residues. Germline values: CDR1 SNHLY, CDR2 FYNNEI. In DNA, the CDR3 is TGTGCCAGCAGTGATAGCGGATACCAAGAGACCCAGTACTTC. Translation: CASSDSGYQETQYF.

V and J are TRBV29-1 and TRBJ2-3; tentative D call: TRBD1 (6 bases). Germline V lookup: CDR1 SQVTM, CDR2 ANQGSEA. V was clipped by 3 bases and J by 1 base, with 14 bases between them. The CDR3 covers 15 residues. CDR3 bases: TGCAGCGTTGAGGGCAGGGGATCCGGCACAGATACGCAGTATTTT. This sequence encodes CSVEGRGSGTDTQYF.

This chain uses TRBV5-1 with TRBJ1-1, with a weak D call TRBD1 (5 bases). The CDR3 has 15 residues. CDR1 is SGHRS and CDR2 is YFSETQ in the germline V gene. V was cut by 0 bases and J by 7 bases, with 16 bases left in between. In DNA form, the CDR3 reads TGCGCCAGCAGCTTGGCGTCAGGCCCTAGGGGTGAAGCTTTCTTT. It translates to CASSLASGPRGEAFF.

The chain recombines TRBV19 with TRBJ2-3; D is perhaps TRBD2 (6 bases). Trimming shortened V by 6 bases and J by 6 bases, and 22 bases separated the two germline ends. Germline CDR1 is LNHDA and CDR2 is SQIVND (reference sequence). The CDR3 spans 16 residues. CDR3 in DNA: TGTGCCAGTAGCCCAAACCTCCGGGGGTCCTGGGATACGCAGTATTTT. Its protein is CASSPNLRGSWDTQYF.

The chain carries TRBV27 and TRBJ1-1, with D unresolved. Trimming removed 0 bases from V and 2 bases from J, with 13 bases in between. This CDR3 spans 16 amino acids. Per germline, CDR1 MNHEY and CDR2 SMNVEV (reference sequence). DNA for the CDR3: TGTGCCAGCAGTTTATCGGAACGTACCCCCAACACTGAAGCTTTCTTT. Translated, it gives CASSLSERTPNTEAFF.

This clone appeared once. In nucleotides, the CDR3 is TGTGCCAGCAGCCTGGACTGGGACAGGGGCTACGAGCAGTACTTC. Protein: CASSLDWDRGYEQYF. The chain joins TRBV5-8 to TRBJ2-7, with 10 bases identical to TRBD1. Germline CDR1 and CDR2: SGHTS and YDEGEE. The CDR3 runs to 15 residues. V lost 4 bases, J lost 3 bases, and 7 bases stayed unmatched.

The count of this clone is one. V is TRBV18 and J is TRBJ2-5; TRBD2 aligns across 13 bases. Germline values: CDR1 KGHSH, CDR2 LQKENI. The CDR3 covers 16 residues. With V trimmed by 4 bases and J by 4 bases, 6 bases remained unmatched. CDR3 nucleotide sequence: TGTGCCAGCTCACGACAACTAGCGGGAGGGCCAGAGACCCAGTACTTC. Amino acid sequence: CASSRQLAGGPETQYF.

This rearrangement joins TRBV6-1 to TRBJ1-1, with D possibly matching TRBD1 (6 bases). Germline CDR1 and CDR2: MNHNS and SASEGT. The CDR3 is made up of 13 amino acids. Between the trimmed V and J ends, which lost 10 bases and 3 bases, there was a span of 15 bases. CDR3 residues: CATDRREDTEAFF. The CDR3 DNA reads TGTGCCACCGACAGGCGGGAGGACACTGAAGCTTTCTTT.

In DNA form, the CDR3 reads TGTGCCAGCAGCCAAGAGACAGGGACTAATGAAAAACTGTTTTTT. Translated: CASSQETGTNEKLFF. The genes are TRBV4-2 and TRBJ1-4, with 7 bases aligning to TRBD1. This CDR3 comprises 15 residues. Germline CDR1 reads LGHNA; CDR2 reads YNFKEQ. Trimming took 0 bases from V and 2 from J; bases not matched to a gene: 0.

The chain employs TRBV30 and TRBJ2-7; 10 nucleotides align to TRBD2. Per the germline V gene, CDR1 is GTSNPN and CDR2 is SVGIG (reference sequence). This CDR3 is built from 15 residues. Unmatched junction bases numbered 9, after V lost 3 bases and J lost 4 bases. CDR3 coding DNA: TGTGCCTGGAGGTATAGCGGGGGGAACAGATACGAGCAGTACTTC. Protein product: CAWRYSGGNRYEQYF.

The V call is TRBV7-8, the J call TRBJ1-1, with 9 bases fitting TRBD1. V shed 8 bases and J 1 base; nucleotides not matched to a gene: 11. The CDR3 length is 16 residues. CDR1 is SGHVS and CDR2 is FQNEAQ in the germline V gene. The CDR3, as DNA: TGTGCCAGCCTGACCGGGACAGGGTGGGGGAACACTGAAGCTTTCTTT. Protein sequence: CASLTGTGWGNTEAFF.

The CDR3 protein is CASSPGSPYNYGYTF. CDR3 sequence (DNA): TGTGCCAGCTCACCAGGTAGTCCTTATAACTATGGCTACACCTTC. This chain connects TRBV18 to TRBJ1-2; the D is unclear. Germline CDR1 is KGHSH and CDR2 is LQKENI. V lost 2 bases and J lost 1, with 11 bases in between. CDR3 length equals 15 residues.

The chain links TRBV6-4 to TRBJ2-1; 9 nucleotides match TRBD2. CDR3 size: 16 residues. Per the germline V gene, CDR1 is MRHNA and CDR2 is SNTAGT. V dropped 2 bases and J dropped 5; count of bases not matched to a gene: 7. The CDR3 region has the DNA TGTGCCAGCAGTGACAGGGGACTAGCCGGGCACAATGAGCAGTTCTTC. As protein: CASSDRGLAGHNEQFF.

CDR3: CASSRDTYEQYF. The CDR3 nucleotides are TGTGCCAGCAGTAGAGACACCTACGAGCAGTACTTC. This chain uses TRBV6-1 with TRBJ2-7; D call uncertain. The CDR3 covers 12 residues. Germline V gene data show CDR1 as MNHNS and CDR2 as SASEGT. The ends were cut back, 5 bases at V and 2 bases at J, with 7 bases in the middle.

The chain joins TRBV5-1 to TRBJ2-1; 9 nucleotides line up with TRBD1. The V gene's germline CDR1 is SGHRS and CDR2 YFSETQ. Germline trimming cut 5 bases from V and 5 bases from J; bases unmatched to any gene: 8. CDR3 length: 15 amino acids. The CDR3 here is CASSPGQGGHNEQFF. The CDR3 DNA sequence: TGCGCCAGCAGTCCGGGACAGGGTGGACACAATGAGCAGTTCTTC.

The CDR3 here is CASSPGSGPGNTIYF. In DNA, the CDR3 is TGTGCCAGCTCACCAGGATCGGGGCCTGGAAACACCATATATTTT. The V call is TRBV18, the J call TRBJ1-3, with a weak D call TRBD1 (5 bases). The germline V gene encodes CDR1 KGHSH and CDR2 LQKENI. The CDR3 contains 15 residues. V lost 2 bases and J 2 bases, leaving 10 bases between the germline ends.

This chain uses TRBV6-1 with TRBJ1-1; D not certain. Per the germline V gene, CDR1 is MNHNS and CDR2 is SASEGT. V lost 5 bases, J lost 10 bases, and 17 bases lay in between. The CDR3 extends over 13 amino acids. The CDR3 region has the DNA TGTGCCAGCAGTACCCCGGGAGAAGGGAGAGCTTTCTTT. It codes for CASSTPGEGRAFF.

The chain links TRBV6-1 to TRBJ1-4; no clear D gene. V lost 8 bases, J lost 8 bases, and 6 bases lay in between. The CDR3 is made up of 10 amino acids. Germline lookup yields CDR1 MNHNS and CDR2 SASEGT. Written as DNA, the CDR3 is TGTGCCAGCTCCGAGGAAAAACTGTTTTTT. Translating it yields CASSEEKLFF.

The chain employs TRBV29-1 and TRBJ2-7, with 7 positions matching TRBD1. The V gene's germline CDR1 is SQVTM and CDR2 ANQGSEA. V shed 5 bases and J 4 bases; nucleotides not matched to a gene: 5. The CDR3 is 12 residues long. CDR3 region: CSVRDSLYEQYF. In DNA form, the CDR3 reads TGCAGCGTTCGGGACAGCCTTTACGAGCAGTACTTC.

The gene calls are TRBV7-8 and TRBJ2-1, with TRBD2 identical over 11 bases. With V trimmed by 3 bases and J by 1 base, 5 bases remained unmatched. The CDR3 has 17 residues. CDR1 and CDR2 from the germline V gene are SGHVS and FQNEAQ. For the CDR3, the DNA is TGTGCCAGCAGCTTGCCCCGACTAGCGGGATCCTACAATGAGCAGTTCTTC. Protein sequence: CASSLPRLAGSYNEQFF.

The chain links TRBV5-4 to TRBJ1-2; tentative D call: TRBD1 (5 bases). The CDR3 totals 15 residues. The germline V gene has CDR1 SGHNT and CDR2 YYREEE (reference sequence). V lost 2 bases to trimming and J lost 6 bases, with 17 bases between them. CDR3 amino acids: CASSLETAFLDGYTF. For the CDR3, the DNA is TGTGCCAGCAGCTTAGAGACAGCCTTCCTTGATGGCTACACCTTC.

This clone occurred a few times. The V and J genes are TRBV19 and TRBJ1-3; D is unresolved. The CDR3 consists of 13 residues. CDR1 is LNHDA, CDR2 SQIVND, per germline (reference sequence). With 4 bases removed from V and 7 bases from J, the gap between germline ends came to 11 bases. In DNA form, the CDR3 reads TGTGCCAGTAGTAATGAGGTGGGGAACACCATATATTTT. This translates into CASSNEVGNTIYF.

The chain combines TRBV19 with TRBJ2-7; 10 nucleotides align to TRBD1. The CDR3 consists of 14 residues. Germline V gene lookup returns CDR1 LNHDA and CDR2 SQIVND (reference sequence). V gave up 6 bases and J gave up 4 bases; unmatched junction bases: 6. The CDR3 region is CASRAQGQGYEQYF. The CDR3, as DNA: TGTGCCAGTAGGGCGCAGGGACAGGGGTACGAGCAGTACTTC.

Here the CDR3 reads CASSEQGQTEAFF. CDR3 bases: TGTGCCAGCAGTGAACAGGGACAGACAGAAGCTTTCTTT. J is TRBJ1-1 and V is TRBV6-1; 7 bases agree with TRBD1. The V segment lost 2 bases and the J segment 8 bases; nucleotides outside the gene matches: 5. The CDR3 extends over 13 amino acids. Germline CDR1 and CDR2: MNHNS and SASEGT.

The chain links TRBV29-1 to TRBJ2-3; 10 positions match TRBD2. Germline trimming cut 7 bases from V and 5 bases from J; bases unmatched to any gene: 6. Germline V gives CDR1 SQVTM, CDR2 ANQGSEA. This CDR3 is 13 amino acids long. The CDR3 protein is CSAGTSEGDTQYF. In DNA, the CDR3 is TGCAGCGCTGGGACTAGCGAGGGAGATACGCAGTATTTT.